This section outlines one TCR beta chain sequence together with its context. The data are from a study of blood T cell repertoires in COVID-19. Study at large: Samples representing acute and convalescent COVID-19 were sourced from the United States, Italy and Spain. T cells, B-cell-depleted T cells, or PBMCs provided the cDNA or gDNA that served as material.

TCRdb's copy holds only in-frame clones and misses some; the assay was immunoSEQ multiplex PCR. Here the sample spans around 29,000 clones, 88% being singletons. V lost 0 bases to trimming and J lost 0 bases, with 12 bases between them. The CDR3 runs 16 residues. The germline gives CDR1 MNHEY, CDR2 SVGEGT. This receptor was obtained from a human donor with active COVID-19. The donor label of this sample is uncertain. The rearrangement uses TRBV6-2 or TRBV6-3 and TRBJ2-7; D possibly corresponds to TRBD2 (5 bases). Sequencing input: peripheral blood. The CDR3 loop is CASSYSRVPGSYEQYF. DNA of the CDR3: TGTGCCAGCAGTTACTCGCGGGTTCCGGGCTCCTACGAGCAGTACTTC.